These 18 T cell receptor beta chains originate from one sample sequenced in a study of T cells after yellow fever vaccination. Each CDR3 protein is one row after TCRdb ran MiXCR on the 5' RACE reads. Here the sample spans nearly 550,000 distinct CDR3 sequences, roughly 19% being singletons. Specimen: PBMCs, collected 15 days after the yellow fever booster vaccination. The receptors stem from a man between 25 and 39 years old who received the YFV17D yellow fever vaccine.

The chain joins TRBV20-1 to TRBJ2-7, with 8 bases aligning to TRBD2. Germline CDR1 reads DFQATT; CDR2 reads SNEGSKA (reference sequence). The length of the CDR3 is 14 residues. V gave up 3 bases and J gave up 3 bases; unmatched junction bases: 7. CDR3 bases: TGCAGTGCTAGTTTGGGGAGCGGGAGCTACGAGCAGTACTTC. Translating it yields CSASLGSGSYEQYF.

The rearrangement joins TRBV20-1 to TRBJ2-3, with 9 positions matching TRBD1. Looked up from germline, CDR1 is DFQATT and CDR2 is SNEGSKA (reference sequence). Germline trimming cut 2 bases from V and 6 bases from J; bases unmatched to any gene: 6. The length of the CDR3 is 14 residues. DNA for the CDR3: TGCAGTGCTAGACCGGGACAGGGTGCGGATACGCAGTATTTT. Its translation is CSARPGQGADTQYF.

In DNA form, the CDR3 reads TGTGCCAGCAGTTTAGTTGGAGGGTTGGCTTTCTTT. Its protein product is CASSLVGGLAFF. This chain joins TRBV12-3 or TRBV12-4 and TRBJ1-1; D remains unclear. The germline V and J ends were trimmed by 1 base and 11 bases, with 11 bases remaining between them. The CDR3 contains 12 residues.

This clonotype appeared a few times. The gene calls are TRBV4-3 and TRBJ2-3, with 7 positions matching TRBD2. In germline, CDR1 is LGHNA, CDR2 YSLEER. There are 14 residues in the CDR3. The J segment lost 5 bases and the V segment lost 1 base, leaving 3 bases of the junction unmatched. The CDR3 is CASSQAGRGDTQYF. Here the CDR3 DNA reads TGCGCCAGCAGCCAAGCGGGGAGGGGAGATACGCAGTATTTT.

The V call is TRBV14, the J call TRBJ2-1; 7 bases fit TRBD1. With 5 bases clipped from V and 9 bases from J, the junction kept 16 bases outside the gene matches. The CDR3 sequence is 16 residues long. Germline loops: CDR1 SGHDN, CDR2 FVKESK. The CDR3 nucleotides are TGTGCCAGCAGCTATCAGGACAGGTGGAGTGGGGCTGAGCAGTTCTTC. Protein product: CASSYQDRWSGAEQFF.

V and J are TRBV6-2 or TRBV6-3 and TRBJ2-1, with 9 bases that match TRBD2. Germline V CDR1 and CDR2: MNHEY, SVGEGT. V was pared by 7 bases and J by 10 bases, with 5 bases of the junction left unmatched. The length of the CDR3 is 12 residues. The chain's CDR3 is CASTYSGREQFF. The CDR3 DNA reads TGTGCCAGCACCTATAGCGGGAGAGAGCAGTTCTTC.

The chain recombines TRBV7-2 with TRBJ1-2; 8 bases align to TRBD1. The CDR3 has 13 amino acids. Germline-derived CDR1 and CDR2 are SGHTA and FQGNSA. Trimming removed 6 bases from V and 5 bases from J; junction bases left unmatched: 5. The chain's CDR3 is CASRGQDRYGYTF. The CDR3 DNA reads TGTGCCAGCAGGGGACAGGACCGTTATGGCTACACCTTC.

CDR3 DNA: TGTGCCAGCAGTGAGGACAGGGAAGCTTTCTTT. Translating gives CASSEDREAFF. This rearrangement joins TRBV6-6 to TRBJ1-1; 7 nucleotides align to TRBD1. Germline V gene data show CDR1 as MNHNY and CDR2 as SVGAGI (reference sequence). The CDR3 length is 11 residues. Trimming at V came to 5 bases and at J to 8 bases, leaving 2 bases not matched to a gene.

This clonotype was seen a few times. The chain employs TRBV20-1 and TRBJ1-1, with D uncertain. In germline, CDR1 is DFQATT, CDR2 SNEGSKA (reference sequence). This CDR3 comprises 12 residues. With 5 bases removed from V and 0 bases from J, the gap between germline ends came to 7 bases. The CDR3 reads CSAWTVNTEAFF. CDR3 nucleotide sequence: TGCAGTGCTTGGACGGTGAACACTGAAGCTTTCTTT.

This clonotype was seen a few times. The CDR3 region is CASSLALAYTDTQYF. CDR3 DNA: TGTGCCAGCAGTTTGGCTCTCGCTTACACAGATACGCAGTATTTT. The chain joins TRBV12-3 or TRBV12-4 to TRBJ2-3; no clear D gene. The V gene lost 3 bases and the J gene lost 2 bases, with 12 bases spanning the gap. The CDR3 is 15 residues long.

V is TRBV5-1 and J is TRBJ2-7; 10 nucleotides align to TRBD2. With V trimmed by 5 bases and J by 7 bases, 12 bases remained unmatched. Germline V gene sequence: CDR1 SGHRS, CDR2 YFSETQ. CDR3 size: 15 residues. This chain's CDR3 is CASSPQLAGSREQYF. For the CDR3, the DNA is TGCGCCAGCAGTCCCCAACTAGCGGGATCTCGTGAGCAGTACTTC. Full variable domain (rest looked up from reference TRBV5-1 and TRBJ2-7): KAGVTQTPRYLIKTRGQQVTLSCSPISGHRSVSWYQQTPGQGLQFLFEYFSETQRNKGNFPGRFSGRQFSNSRSEMNVSTLELGDSALYLCASSPQLAGSREQYFGPGTRLTVT.

J is TRBJ1-4 and V is TRBV4-2, with TRBD1 as a possible D gene (5 bases). The CDR3 covers 15 residues. With 6 bases removed from V and 6 bases from J, the gap between germline ends came to 17 bases. CDR1 is LGHNA and CDR2 is YNFKEQ in the germline V gene. The CDR3 reads CASSGGAFRDEKLFF. CDR3 nucleotides: TGTGCCAGCAGTGGAGGGGCATTTAGGGATGAAAAACTGTTTTTT.

This clonotype was seen a handful of times. This chain joins TRBV28 and TRBJ2-1, with TRBD2 as a possible D gene (6 bases). CDR1 is MDHEN and CDR2 is SYDVKM in the germline V gene. Trimming cost V 5 bases and J 2 bases, with 16 bases left between them. The CDR3 has 16 residues. The CDR3 sequence is CASSLHSGPTYNEQFF. CDR3 sequence (DNA): TGTGCCAGCAGTCTCCATAGCGGCCCAACCTACAATGAGCAGTTCTTC.

Only a few counts were recorded for this clonotype. The chain couples TRBV9 to TRBJ2-1; 10 bases line up with TRBD2. Unmatched junction bases numbered 6, after V lost 0 bases and J lost 9 bases. The CDR3 loop spans 15 amino acids. Per germline, CDR1 SGDLS and CDR2 YYNGEE. CDR3 DNA sequence: TGTGCCAGCAGCGTAGACCTAGCGGGAGTACTTGAGCAGTTCTTC. Translating gives CASSVDLAGVLEQFF.

This clonotype was counted only a few times. The V gene is TRBV10-3, the J gene TRBJ2-7; possibly TRBD1 for D (5 bases). Germline V lookup: CDR1 ENHRY, CDR2 SYGVKD. This CDR3 spans 15 amino acids. The V end was cut by 3 bases, the J end by 3 bases, with 15 bases between. CDR3 nucleotide sequence: TGTGCCATCAGTGAACAATCTCAGGGCGGCTACGAGCAGTACTTC. Translated, it gives CAISEQSQGGYEQYF.

V is TRBV10-3 and J is TRBJ2-3; D perhaps matches TRBD1 (6 bases). The CDR3 contains 12 residues. V was cut by 10 bases and J by 2 bases, with 10 bases left in between. Germline CDR1 is ENHRY and CDR2 is SYGVKD. The CDR3 spells CATRDTTDTQYF. Here the CDR3 DNA reads TGTGCCACCAGGGACACCACAGATACGCAGTATTTT.

This clonotype was seen more than once but under ten times. The chain couples TRBV3-1 to TRBJ2-1, with TRBD2 identical over 11 bases. Unmatched junction bases numbered 9, after V lost 1 base and J lost 7 bases. CDR3 length: 17 amino acids. The germline V gene has CDR1 LGHDT and CDR2 YNNKEL (reference sequence). DNA of the CDR3: TGTGCCAGCAGCCAAGTTGGTAGCGGGAGGGCCTTGAATGAGCAGTTCTTC. Amino acid sequence: CASSQVGSGRALNEQFF.

The chain has TRBV7-8 and TRBJ2-7; 15 nucleotides match TRBD2. The germline V gene encodes CDR1 SGHVS and CDR2 FQNEAQ. This CDR3 is 16 amino acids long. With V trimmed by 2 bases and J by 11 bases, 10 bases remained unmatched. CDR3 coding DNA: TGTGCCAGCAGCTTACCAAGGACTAGCGGGAGGGGGGAGAAGTACTTC. Protein sequence: CASSLPRTSGRGEKYF.